This is a list of T cell receptor beta chains from one sample in a study of T cell responses to AZD1222 COVID-19 vaccine. Clones were sequenced by immunoSEQ multiplex PCR, and TCRdb holds only the in-frame ones, with some missing. The sample lists 250,000 or so clones, approximately 93% occurring once. The input for sequencing was peripheral blood, taken on day 0 of AZD1222 vaccination. All receptors derive from an adult in good health. The CDR3 runs from the conserved cysteine through the conserved F or W. A D gene is named only where the DNA matches it firmly. Size values are once, few and many counts, or a class for expanded clones, and some rows have none.

abundance	j_gene	d_gene	v_gene	CDR3nt	CDR3aa
NA	TRBJ2-1	NA	TRBV9	TGTGCCAGCAGCGTAGGTCCCCGCCACGATGAGCAGTTCTTC	CASSVGPRHDEQFF
NA	TRBJ2-7	NA	TRBV19	TGTGCCAGTAGTGGCCAAAGCGGGACAGCCGAGCAGTACTTC	CASSGQSGTAEQYF
NA	TRBJ2-7	TRBD1	TRBV7-9	TGTGCCAGCAGCCCGGGACAGGGGAACGAGCAGTACTTC	CASSPGQGNEQYF
NA	TRBJ1-5	NA	TRBV3-1/TRBV3-2	TGTGCCAGCAGCCAGGGCACAGTAAATCAGCCCCAGCATTTT	CASSQGTVNQPQHF
NA	TRBJ1-2	NA	TRBV19	TGTGCCACCCAATGGGAGGACTATGGCTACACCTTC	CATQWEDYGYTF
NA	TRBJ1-5	TRBD1	TRBV9	TGTGCCAGCAGTCCTTCCGGGACAGTTAATCAGCCCCAGCATTTT	CASSPSGTVNQPQHF
NA	TRBJ2-3	NA	TRBV13	TGTGCCAGCAGCTTAGGCGGATACACAGATACGCAGTATTTT	CASSLGGYTDTQYF
NA	TRBJ2-7	TRBD1	TRBV12-5	TGTGCTAGTCTGCCCTCGCCGGCGACAGGGAACGAGCAGTACTTC	CASLPSPATGNEQYF
NA	TRBJ1-2	NA	TRBV19	TGTGCCAGTCTCGAGACGTCTCGCTATGGCTACACCTTC	CASLETSRYGYTF
NA	TRBJ1-4	TRBD1	TRBV7-8	TGTGCCAGCAGCTTGGGGGACAGTTCTAGGGCAACTAATGAAAAACTGTTTTTT	CASSLGDSSRATNEKLFF
NA	TRBJ2-3	NA	TRBV7-9	TGTGCCGGGGACAACACAGATACGCAGTATTTT	CAGDNTDTQYF
NA	TRBJ1-2	NA	TRBV24-1	TGTGCCACCAGTGATGCGGGGGACACGAGCTATGGCTACACCTTC	CATSDAGDTSYGYTF
NA	TRBJ1-5	NA	TRBV6-2/TRBV6-3	TGTGCCAGCAGTTACCCTGGGGGGAATCAGCCCCAGCATTTT	CASSYPGGNQPQHF
NA	TRBJ2-5	TRBD1	TRBV7-6	TGTGCCAGCAGCAAAAAACAGGGGTGGGAGACCCAGTACTTC	CASSKKQGWETQYF
NA	TRBJ2-7	NA	TRBV4-3	TGCGCCAGCAGCCCTCGGAGTTACGAGCAGTACTTC	CASSPRSYEQYF
NA	TRBJ2-2	TRBD1	TRBV5-1	TGCGCCAGCTCCAGGGGGCGCGGGACCGGGGAGCTGTTTTTT	CASSRGRGTGELFF
once	TRBJ1-1	NA	TRBV29-1	TGCAGCGTTGAGAAAGGGGTGAGCACTGAAGCTTTCTTT	CSVEKGVSTEAFF
few	TRBJ1-5	NA	TRBV2	TGTGCCAGCCGGAGGGGAAGCGGCAATCAGCCCCAGCATTTT	CASRRGSGNQPQHF
NA	TRBJ2-3	TRBD1	TRBV19	TGTGCCAGTAGAATCTCTGGGACAGGGGTAGCAGATACGCAGTATTTT	CASRISGTGVADTQYF
NA	TRBJ2-5	NA	TRBV5-4	TGTGCCAGCAGCACGGACGGGGACGGGACCCAGTACTTC	CASSTDGDGTQYF
once	TRBJ1-6	NA	TRBV28	TGTGCCAGCAGTTTAAGGGTTTATTCACCCCTCCACTTT	CASSLRVYSPLHF
NA	TRBJ2-3	TRBD2	TRBV5-4	TGTGCCGATAGGCCTAGCGGGGGGCTGAGCACAGATACGCAGTATTTT	CADRPSGGLSTDTQYF
NA	TRBJ2-3	TRBD2	TRBV11-3	TGTGCCAGCAGCCGGGGGGGCCCCACAGATACGCAGTATTTT	CASSRGGPTDTQYF
NA	TRBJ1-3	NA	TRBV7-9	TGTGCCAGCAGCGGTAGGACCAGAAACTCTGGAAACACCATATATTTT	CASSGRTRNSGNTIYF
NA	TRBJ2-3	TRBD2	TRBV7-9	TGTGCCAGCAGCCCGTTTAACAAGGGACTATCCACAGATACGCAGTATTTT	CASSPFNKGLSTDTQYF
NA	TRBJ2-6	TRBD1	TRBV18	TGTGCCAGCTCAAGGACAGGGGGAGGCTCTGGGGCCAACGTCCTGACTTTC	CASSRTGGGSGANVLTF
NA	TRBJ2-1	TRBD2	TRBV3-1/TRBV3-2	TGTGCCAGCAGCCCCAGCGGGAGGGCCTACAATGAGCAGTTCTTC	CASSPSGRAYNEQFF
NA	TRBJ2-1	TRBD1	TRBV5-1	TGCGCCAGCAGGATACAGGGGGCGGCCTACAATGAGCAGTTCTTC	CASRIQGAAYNEQFF